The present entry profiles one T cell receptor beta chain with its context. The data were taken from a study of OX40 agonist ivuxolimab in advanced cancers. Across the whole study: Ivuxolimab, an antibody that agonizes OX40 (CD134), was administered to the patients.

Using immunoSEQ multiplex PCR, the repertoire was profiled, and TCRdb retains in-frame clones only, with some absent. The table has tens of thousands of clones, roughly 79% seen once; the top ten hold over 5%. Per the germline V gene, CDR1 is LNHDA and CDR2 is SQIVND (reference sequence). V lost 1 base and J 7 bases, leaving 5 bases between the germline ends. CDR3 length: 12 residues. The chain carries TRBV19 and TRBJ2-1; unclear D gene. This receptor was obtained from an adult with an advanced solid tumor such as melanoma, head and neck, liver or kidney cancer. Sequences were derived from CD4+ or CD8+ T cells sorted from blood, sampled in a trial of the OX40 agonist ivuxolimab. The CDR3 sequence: CASSIGANEQFF. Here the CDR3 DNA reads TGTGCCAGTAGTATAGGGGCGAATGAGCAGTTCTTC.